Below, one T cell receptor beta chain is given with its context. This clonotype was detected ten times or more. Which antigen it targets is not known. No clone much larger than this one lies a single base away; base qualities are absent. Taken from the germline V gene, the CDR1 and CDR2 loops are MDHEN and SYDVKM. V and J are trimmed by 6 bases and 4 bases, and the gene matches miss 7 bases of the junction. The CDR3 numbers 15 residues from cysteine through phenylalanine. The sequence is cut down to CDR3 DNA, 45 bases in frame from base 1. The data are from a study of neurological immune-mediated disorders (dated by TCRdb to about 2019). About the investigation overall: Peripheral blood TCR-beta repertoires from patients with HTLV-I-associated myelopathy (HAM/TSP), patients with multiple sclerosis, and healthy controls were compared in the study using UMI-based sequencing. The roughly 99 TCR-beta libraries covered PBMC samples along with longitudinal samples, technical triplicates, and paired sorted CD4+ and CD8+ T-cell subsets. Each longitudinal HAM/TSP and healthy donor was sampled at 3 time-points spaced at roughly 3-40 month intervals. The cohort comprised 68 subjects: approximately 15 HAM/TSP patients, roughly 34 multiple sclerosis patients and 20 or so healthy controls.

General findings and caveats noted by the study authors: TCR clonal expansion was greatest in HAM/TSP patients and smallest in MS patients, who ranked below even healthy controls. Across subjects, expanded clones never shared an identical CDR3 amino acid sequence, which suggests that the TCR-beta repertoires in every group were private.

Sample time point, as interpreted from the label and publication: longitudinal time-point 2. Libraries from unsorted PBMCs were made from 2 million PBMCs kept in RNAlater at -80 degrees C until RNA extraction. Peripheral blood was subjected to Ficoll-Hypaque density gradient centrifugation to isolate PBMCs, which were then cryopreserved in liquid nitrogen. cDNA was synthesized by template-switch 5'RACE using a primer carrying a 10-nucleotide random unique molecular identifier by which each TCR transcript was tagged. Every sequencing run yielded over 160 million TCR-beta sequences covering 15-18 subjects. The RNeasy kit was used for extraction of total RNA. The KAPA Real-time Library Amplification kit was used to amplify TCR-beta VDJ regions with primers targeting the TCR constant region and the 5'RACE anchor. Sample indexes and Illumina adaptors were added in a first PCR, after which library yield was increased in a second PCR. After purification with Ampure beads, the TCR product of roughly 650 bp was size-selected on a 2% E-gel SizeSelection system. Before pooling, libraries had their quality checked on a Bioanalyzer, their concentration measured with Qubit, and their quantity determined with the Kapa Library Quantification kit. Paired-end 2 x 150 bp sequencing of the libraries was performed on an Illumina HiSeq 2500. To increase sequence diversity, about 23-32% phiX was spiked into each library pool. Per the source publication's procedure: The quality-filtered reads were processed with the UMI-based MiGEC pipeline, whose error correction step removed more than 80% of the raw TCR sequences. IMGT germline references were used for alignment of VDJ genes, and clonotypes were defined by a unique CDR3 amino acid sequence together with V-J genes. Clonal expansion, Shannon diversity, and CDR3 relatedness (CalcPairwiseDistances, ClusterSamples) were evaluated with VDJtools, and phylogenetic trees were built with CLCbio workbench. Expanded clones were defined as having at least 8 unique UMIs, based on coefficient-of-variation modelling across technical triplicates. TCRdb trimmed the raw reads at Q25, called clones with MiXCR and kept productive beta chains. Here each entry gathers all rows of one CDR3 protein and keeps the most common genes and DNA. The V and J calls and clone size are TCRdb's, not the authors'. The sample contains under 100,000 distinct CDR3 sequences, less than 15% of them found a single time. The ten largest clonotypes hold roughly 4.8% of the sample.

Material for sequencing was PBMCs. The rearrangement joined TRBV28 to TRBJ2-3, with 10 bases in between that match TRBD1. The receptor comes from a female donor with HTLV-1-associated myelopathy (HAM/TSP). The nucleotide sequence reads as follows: TGTGCCAGCAGCCGGGGACAGGGGTATGCAGATACGCAGTATTTT. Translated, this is CASSRGQGYADTQYF.